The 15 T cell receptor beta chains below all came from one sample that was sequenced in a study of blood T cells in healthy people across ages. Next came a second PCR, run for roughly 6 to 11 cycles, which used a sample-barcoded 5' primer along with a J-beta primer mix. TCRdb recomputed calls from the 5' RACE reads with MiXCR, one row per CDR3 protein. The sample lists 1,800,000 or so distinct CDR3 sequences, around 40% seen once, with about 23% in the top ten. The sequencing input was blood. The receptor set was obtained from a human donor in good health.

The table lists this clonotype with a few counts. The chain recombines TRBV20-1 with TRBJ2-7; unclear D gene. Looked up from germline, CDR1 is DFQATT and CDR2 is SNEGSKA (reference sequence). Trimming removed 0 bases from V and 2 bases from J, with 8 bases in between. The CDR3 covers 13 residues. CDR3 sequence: CSARDPPTYEQYF. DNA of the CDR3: TGCAGTGCTAGAGATCCGCCCACCTACGAGCAGTACTTC.

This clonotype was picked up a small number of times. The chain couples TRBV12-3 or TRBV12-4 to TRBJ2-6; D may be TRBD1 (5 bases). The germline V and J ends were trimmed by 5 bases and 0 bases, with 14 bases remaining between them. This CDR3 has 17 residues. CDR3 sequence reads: CASSPSTARSGANVLTF. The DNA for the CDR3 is TGTGCCAGCAGTCCTTCGACAGCACGCTCTGGGGCCAACGTCCTGACTTTC.

The CDR3: CASSQGTVLGGEQYF. The CDR3 DNA reads as TGTGCCAGCAGCCAAGGGACGGTACTGGGTGGCGAGCAGTACTTC. The chain has TRBV4-2 and TRBJ2-7, with D hard to call. CDR3 length: 15 amino acids. CDR1 is LGHNA and CDR2 is YNFKEQ in the germline V gene. V was cut by 1 base and J by 6 bases, with 16 bases left in between.

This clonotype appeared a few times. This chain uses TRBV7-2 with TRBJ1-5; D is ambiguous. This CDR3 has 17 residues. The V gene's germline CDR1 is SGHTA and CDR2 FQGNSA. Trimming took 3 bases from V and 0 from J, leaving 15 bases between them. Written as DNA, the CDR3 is TGTGCCAGCAGCTTTAAAGCTGGGCCCAATAGCAATCAGCCCCAGCATTTT. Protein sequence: CASSFKAGPNSNQPQHF.

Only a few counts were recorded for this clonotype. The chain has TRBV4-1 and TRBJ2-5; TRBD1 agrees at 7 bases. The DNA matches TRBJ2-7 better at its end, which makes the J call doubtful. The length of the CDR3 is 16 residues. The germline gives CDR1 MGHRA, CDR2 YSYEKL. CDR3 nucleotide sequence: TGCGCCAGCAGCCCGTCATACAGGGGCCTAATCTACGAGCAGTACTTC. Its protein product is CASSPSYRGLIYEQYF.

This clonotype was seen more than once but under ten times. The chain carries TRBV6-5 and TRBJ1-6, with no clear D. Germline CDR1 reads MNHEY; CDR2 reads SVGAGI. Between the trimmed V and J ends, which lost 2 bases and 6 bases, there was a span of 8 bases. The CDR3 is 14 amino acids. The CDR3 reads CASSYGRGNSPLHF. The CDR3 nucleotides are TGTGCCAGCAGTTACGGGCGGGGTAATTCACCCCTCCACTTT.

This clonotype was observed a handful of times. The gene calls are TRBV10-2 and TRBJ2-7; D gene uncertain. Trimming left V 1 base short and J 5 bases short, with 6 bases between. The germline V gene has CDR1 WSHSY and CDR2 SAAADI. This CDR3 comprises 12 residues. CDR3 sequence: CASSEWQDEQYF. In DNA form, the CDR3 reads TGCGCCAGCAGTGAGTGGCAGGACGAGCAGTACTTC.

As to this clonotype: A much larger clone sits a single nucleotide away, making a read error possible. The chain's CDR3 is CTSSSGPVSGGLASTDTQYF. CDR3 nucleotide sequence: TGTACCAGCAGTTCCGGTCCTGTGAGCGGGGGGCTTGCTAGCACAGATACGCAGTATTTT. This chain joins TRBV12-3 or TRBV12-4 and TRBJ2-3; 9 bases align to TRBD2. The CDR3 has 20 residues.

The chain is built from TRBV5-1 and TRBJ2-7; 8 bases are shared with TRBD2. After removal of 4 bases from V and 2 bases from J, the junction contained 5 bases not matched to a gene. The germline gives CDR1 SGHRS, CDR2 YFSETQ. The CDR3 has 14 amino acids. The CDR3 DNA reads TGCGCCAGCAGCGCGGGACTAGGGACCTACGAGCAGTACTTC. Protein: CASSAGLGTYEQYF.

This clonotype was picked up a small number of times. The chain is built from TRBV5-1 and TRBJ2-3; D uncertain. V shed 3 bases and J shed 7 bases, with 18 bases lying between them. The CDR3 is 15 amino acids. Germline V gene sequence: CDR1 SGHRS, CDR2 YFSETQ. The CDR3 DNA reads TGCGCCAGCAGCTCGAGCGAGTCTTTGGAAAATACGCAGTATTTT. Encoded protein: CASSSSESLENTQYF.

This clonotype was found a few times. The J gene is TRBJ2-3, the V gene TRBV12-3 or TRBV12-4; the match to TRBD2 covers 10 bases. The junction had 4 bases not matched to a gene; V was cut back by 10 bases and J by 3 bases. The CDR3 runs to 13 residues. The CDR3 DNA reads TGTGCCATCTTGGGACTAGCGACAGATACGCAGTATTTT. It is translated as CAILGLATDTQYF.

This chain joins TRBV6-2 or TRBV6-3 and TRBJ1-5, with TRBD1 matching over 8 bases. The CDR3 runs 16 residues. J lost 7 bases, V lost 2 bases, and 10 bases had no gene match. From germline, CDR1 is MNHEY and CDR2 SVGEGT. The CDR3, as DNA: TGTGCCAGCAGTTACCGGGCAGGGGGCATGGAACAGCCCCAGCATTTT. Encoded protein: CASSYRAGGMEQPQHF.

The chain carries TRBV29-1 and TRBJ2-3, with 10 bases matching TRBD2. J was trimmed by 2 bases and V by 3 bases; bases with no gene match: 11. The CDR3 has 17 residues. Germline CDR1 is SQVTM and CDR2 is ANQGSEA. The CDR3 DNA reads TGCAGCGTTGATAGTAGCGGGGGGCTTCGCAACACAGATACGCAGTATTTT. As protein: CSVDSSGGLRNTDTQYF.

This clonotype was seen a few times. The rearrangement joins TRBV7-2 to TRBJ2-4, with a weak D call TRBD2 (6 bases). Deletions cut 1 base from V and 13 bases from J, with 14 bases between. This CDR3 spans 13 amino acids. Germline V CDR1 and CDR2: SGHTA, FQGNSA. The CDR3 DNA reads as TGTGCCAGCAGCTTAGAAAGGCCGGGGGAGCAGTACTTC. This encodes CASSLERPGEQYF.

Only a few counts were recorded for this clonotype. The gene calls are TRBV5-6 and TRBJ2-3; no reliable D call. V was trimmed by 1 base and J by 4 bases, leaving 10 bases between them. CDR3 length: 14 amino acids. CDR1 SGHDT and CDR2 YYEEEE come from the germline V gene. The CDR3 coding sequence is TGTGCCAGCAGCTTGATCCCTGGGTCAGATACGCAGTATTTT. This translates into CASSLIPGSDTQYF. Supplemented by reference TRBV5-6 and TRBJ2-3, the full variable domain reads DAGVTQSPTHLIKTRGQQVTLRCSPKSGHDTVSWYQQALGQGPQFIFQYYEEEERQRGNFPDRFSGHQFPNYSSELNVNALLLGDSALYLCASSLIPGSDTQYFGPGTRLTVL.